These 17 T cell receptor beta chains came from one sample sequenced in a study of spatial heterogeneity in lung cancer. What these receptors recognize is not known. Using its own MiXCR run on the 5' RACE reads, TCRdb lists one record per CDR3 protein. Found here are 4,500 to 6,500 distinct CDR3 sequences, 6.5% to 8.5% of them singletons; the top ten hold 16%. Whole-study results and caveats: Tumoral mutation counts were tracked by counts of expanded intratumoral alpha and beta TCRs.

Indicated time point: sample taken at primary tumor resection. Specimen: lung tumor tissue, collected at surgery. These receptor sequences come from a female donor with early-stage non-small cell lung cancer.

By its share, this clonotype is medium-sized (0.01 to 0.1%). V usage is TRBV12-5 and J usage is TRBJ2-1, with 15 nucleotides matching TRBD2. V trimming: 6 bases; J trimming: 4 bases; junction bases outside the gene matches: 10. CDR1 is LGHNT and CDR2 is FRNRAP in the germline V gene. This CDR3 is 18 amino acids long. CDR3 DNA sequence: TGTGCTAGTGGCACGGGACTAGCGGGAGGATACCTTTACAATGAGCAGTTCTTC. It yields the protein CASGTGLAGGYLYNEQFF.

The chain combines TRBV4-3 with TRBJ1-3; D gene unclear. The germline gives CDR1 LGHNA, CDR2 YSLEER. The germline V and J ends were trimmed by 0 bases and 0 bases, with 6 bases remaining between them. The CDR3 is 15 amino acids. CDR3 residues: CASSQDILSGNTIYF. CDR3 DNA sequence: TGCGCCAGCAGCCAAGATATCCTCTCTGGAAACACCATATATTTT.

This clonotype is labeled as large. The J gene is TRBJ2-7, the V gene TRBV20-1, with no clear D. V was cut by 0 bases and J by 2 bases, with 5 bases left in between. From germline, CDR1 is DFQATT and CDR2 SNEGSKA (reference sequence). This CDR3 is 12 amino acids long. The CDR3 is CSARDWTYEQYF. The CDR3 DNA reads TGCAGTGCTAGAGATTGGACCTACGAGCAGTACTTC.

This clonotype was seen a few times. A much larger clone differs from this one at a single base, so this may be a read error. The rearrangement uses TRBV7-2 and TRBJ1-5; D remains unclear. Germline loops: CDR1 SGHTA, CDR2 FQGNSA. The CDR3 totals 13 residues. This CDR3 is CDSSLEVNQPQHF. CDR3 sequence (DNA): TGTGACAGCAGCTTAGAGGTGAATCAGCCCCAGCATTTT.

CDR3 bases: TGTGCCAGCAGCCCAGGCGGGGAGACCCAGTACTTC. It translates to CASSPGGETQYF. This chain links TRBV12-3 or TRBV12-4 with TRBJ2-5; D possibly corresponds to TRBD2 (5 bases). This CDR3 region has 12 residues. Trimming removed 6 bases at V and 5 bases at J, with 10 bases between.

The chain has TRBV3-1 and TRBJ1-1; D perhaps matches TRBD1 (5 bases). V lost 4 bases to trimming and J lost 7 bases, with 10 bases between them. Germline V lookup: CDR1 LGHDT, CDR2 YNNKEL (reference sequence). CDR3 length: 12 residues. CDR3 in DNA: TGTGCCAGCAGCCCCATCGGGGGTGAAGCTTTCTTT. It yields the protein CASSPIGGEAFF.

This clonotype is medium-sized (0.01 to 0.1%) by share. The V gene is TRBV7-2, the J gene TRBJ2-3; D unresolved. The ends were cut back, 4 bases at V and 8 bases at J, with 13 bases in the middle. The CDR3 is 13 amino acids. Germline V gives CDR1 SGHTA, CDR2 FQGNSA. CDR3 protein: CASSWSDLGTQYF. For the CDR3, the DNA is TGTGCCAGCAGCTGGTCCGATTTGGGTACGCAGTATTTT.

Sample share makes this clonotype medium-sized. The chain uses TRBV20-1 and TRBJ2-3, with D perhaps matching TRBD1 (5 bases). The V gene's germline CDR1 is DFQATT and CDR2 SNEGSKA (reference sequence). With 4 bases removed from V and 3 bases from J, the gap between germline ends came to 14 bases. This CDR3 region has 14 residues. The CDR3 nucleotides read TGCAGTGCTACCCGGACACAACGAACAGATACGCAGTATTTT. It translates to CSATRTQRTDTQYF.

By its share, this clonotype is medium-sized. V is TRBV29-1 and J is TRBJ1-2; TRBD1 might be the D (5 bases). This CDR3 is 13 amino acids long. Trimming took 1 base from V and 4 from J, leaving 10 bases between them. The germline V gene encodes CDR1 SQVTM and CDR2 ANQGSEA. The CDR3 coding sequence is TGCAGCGTTGAAGGGGGGGGTCCCTATGGCTACACCTTC. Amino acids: CSVEGGGPYGYTF.

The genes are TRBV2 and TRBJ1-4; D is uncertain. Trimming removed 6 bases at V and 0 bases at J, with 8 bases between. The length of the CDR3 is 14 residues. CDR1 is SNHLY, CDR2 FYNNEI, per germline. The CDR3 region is CASRLQATNEKLFF. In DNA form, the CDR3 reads TGTGCCAGCAGGCTACAAGCAACTAATGAAAAACTGTTTTTT.

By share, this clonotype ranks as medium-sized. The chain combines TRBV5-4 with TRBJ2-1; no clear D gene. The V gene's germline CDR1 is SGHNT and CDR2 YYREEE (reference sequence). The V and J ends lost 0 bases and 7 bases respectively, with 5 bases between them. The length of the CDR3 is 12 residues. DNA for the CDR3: TGTGCCAGCAGCTTGGGCTGGAATGAGCAGTTCTTC. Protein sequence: CASSLGWNEQFF.

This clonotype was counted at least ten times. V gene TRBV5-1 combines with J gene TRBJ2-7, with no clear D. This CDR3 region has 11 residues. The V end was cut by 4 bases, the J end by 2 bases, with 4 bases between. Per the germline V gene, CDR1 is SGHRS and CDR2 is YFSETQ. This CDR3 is CASSGAYEQYF. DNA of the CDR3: TGCGCCAGCAGCGGAGCCTACGAGCAGTACTTC. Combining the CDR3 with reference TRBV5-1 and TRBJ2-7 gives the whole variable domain KAGVTQTPRYLIKTRGQQVTLSCSPISGHRSVSWYQQTPGQGLQFLFEYFSETQRNKGNFPGRFSGRQFSNSRSEMNVSTLELGDSALYLCASSGAYEQYFGPGTRLTVT.

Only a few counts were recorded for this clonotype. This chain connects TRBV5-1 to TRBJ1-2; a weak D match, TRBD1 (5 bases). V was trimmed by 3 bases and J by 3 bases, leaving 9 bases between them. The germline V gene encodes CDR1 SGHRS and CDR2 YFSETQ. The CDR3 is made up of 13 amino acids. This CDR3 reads CASSSGTDYGYTF. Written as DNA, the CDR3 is TGCGCCAGCAGCTCCGGGACGGACTATGGCTACACCTTC. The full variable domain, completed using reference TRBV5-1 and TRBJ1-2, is KAGVTQTPRYLIKTRGQQVTLSCSPISGHRSVSWYQQTPGQGLQFLFEYFSETQRNKGNFPGRFSGRQFSNSRSEMNVSTLELGDSALYLCASSSGTDYGYTFGSGTRLTVV.

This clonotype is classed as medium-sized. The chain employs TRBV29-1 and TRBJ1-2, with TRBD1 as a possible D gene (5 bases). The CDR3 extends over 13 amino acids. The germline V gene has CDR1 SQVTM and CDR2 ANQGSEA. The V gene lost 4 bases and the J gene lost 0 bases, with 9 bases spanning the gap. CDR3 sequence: CSVGAGTNYGYTF. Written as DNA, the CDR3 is TGCAGCGTTGGGGCAGGGACTAACTATGGCTACACCTTC. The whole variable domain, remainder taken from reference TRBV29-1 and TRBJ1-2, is SAVISQKPSRDICQRGTSLTIQCQVDSQVTMMFWYRQQPGQSLTLIATANQGSEATYESGFVIDKFPISRPNLTFSTLTVSNMSPEDSSIYLCSVGAGTNYGYTFGSGTRLTVV.

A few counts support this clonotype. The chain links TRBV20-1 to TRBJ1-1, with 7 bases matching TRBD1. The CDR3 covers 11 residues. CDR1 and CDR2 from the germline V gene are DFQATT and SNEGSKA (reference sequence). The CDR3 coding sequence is TGCAGCTTAGACAGGGACACTGAAGCTTTCTTT. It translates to CSLDRDTEAFF.

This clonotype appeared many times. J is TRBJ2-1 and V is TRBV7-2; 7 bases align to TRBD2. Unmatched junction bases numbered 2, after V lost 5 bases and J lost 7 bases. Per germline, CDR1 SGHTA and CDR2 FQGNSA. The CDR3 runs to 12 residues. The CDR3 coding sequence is TGTGCCAGCAGCGCACTAGCGAATGAGCAGTTCTTC. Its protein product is CASSALANEQFF.

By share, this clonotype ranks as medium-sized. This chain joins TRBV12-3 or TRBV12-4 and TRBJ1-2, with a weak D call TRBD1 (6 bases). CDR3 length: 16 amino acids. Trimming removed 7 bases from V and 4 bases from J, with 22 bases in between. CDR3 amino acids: CASKSSGAPPGYGYTF. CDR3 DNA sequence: TGTGCCAGCAAATCATCAGGGGCTCCCCCGGGCTATGGCTACACCTTC.